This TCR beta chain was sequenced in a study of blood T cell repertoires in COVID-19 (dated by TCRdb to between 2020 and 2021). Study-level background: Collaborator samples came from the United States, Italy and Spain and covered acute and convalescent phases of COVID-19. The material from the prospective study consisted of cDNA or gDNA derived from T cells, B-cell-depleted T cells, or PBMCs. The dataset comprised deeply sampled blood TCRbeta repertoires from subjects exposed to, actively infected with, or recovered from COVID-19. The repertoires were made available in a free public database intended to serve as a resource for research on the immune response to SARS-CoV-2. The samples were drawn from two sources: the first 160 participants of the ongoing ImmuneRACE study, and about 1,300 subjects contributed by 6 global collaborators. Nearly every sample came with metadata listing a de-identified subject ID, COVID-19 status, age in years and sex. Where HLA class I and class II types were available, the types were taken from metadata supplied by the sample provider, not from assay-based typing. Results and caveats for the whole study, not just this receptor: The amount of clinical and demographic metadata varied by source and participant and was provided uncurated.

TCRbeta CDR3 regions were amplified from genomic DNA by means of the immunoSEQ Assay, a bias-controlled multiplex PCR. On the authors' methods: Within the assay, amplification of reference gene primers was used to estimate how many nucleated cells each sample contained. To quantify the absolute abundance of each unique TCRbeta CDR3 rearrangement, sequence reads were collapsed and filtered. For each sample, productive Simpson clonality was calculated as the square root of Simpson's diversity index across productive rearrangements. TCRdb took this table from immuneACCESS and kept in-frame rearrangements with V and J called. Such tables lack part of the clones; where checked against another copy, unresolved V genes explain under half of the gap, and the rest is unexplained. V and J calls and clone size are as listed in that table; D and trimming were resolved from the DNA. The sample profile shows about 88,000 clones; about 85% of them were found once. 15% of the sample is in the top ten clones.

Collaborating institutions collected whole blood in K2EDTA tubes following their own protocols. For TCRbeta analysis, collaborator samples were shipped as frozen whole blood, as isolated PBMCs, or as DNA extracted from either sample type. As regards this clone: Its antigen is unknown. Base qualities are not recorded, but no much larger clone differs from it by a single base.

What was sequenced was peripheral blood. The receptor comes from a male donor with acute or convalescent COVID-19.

The CDR3 is CASSQDSGDNSPLHF. Read as DNA, the sequence is TGTGCCAGCAGCCAAGATTCAGGGGATAATTCACCCCTCCACTTT. The rearrangement joined TRBV3-1 (or the pseudogene TRBV3-2) to TRBJ1-6; the best D guess is TRBD1, with 6 bases matching. Its CDR3 holds 15 amino acids, cysteine through phenylalanine. Left in the record is the CDR3 DNA by itself, 45 bases read in frame from the first base. CDR1 and CDR2 are drawn from the germline V gene (reference sequence): LGHDT, YNNKEL. V is cut by 0 bases and J by 5 bases, and the space between the germline ends is 8 bases.